A single sample is the source of the 27 T cell receptor beta chains below, sequenced in a study of molecular identifiers for immune sequencing clone quantification. TCRdb re-called the PCR reads through MiXCR, storing one row per CDR3 protein. This sample has about half a million distinct CDR3 sequences; 20% to 25% occur once, and the top ten carry about 0.8%. Sample: naive CD8+ T cells from blood, with Jurkat cell RNA spiked in. Subset in this sample: FACS-sorted CD8+CD4-CCR7+CD45RA+ naive T cells. All receptors come from a human donor in good health. Some libraries in this study had Jurkat cell RNA spiked in.

This clonotype came up a few times. The chain uses TRBV9 and TRBJ2-1, with D hard to call. CDR3 length equals 15 residues. V gave up 1 base and J gave up 9 bases, with 17 bases separating them. From germline, CDR1 is SGDLS and CDR2 YYNGEE. This CDR3 is CASSVRATGHGEQFF. The CDR3 DNA follows: TGTGCCAGCAGCGTACGGGCCACTGGGCACGGTGAGCAGTTCTTC.

The V gene is TRBV6-2 or TRBV6-3, the J gene TRBJ2-7; D may match TRBD1 or TRBD2 (5 bases each). The CDR3 runs 15 residues. V lost 6 bases, J lost 3 bases, and 18 bases lay in between. CDR1 and CDR2 from the germline V gene are MNHEY and SVGEGT. Written as DNA, the CDR3 is TGTGCCAGCAGGGAAGCTCCCGGGACCATCTACGAGCAGTACTTC. Protein: CASREAPGTIYEQYF.

For this clonotype: A much larger clone sits a single nucleotide away, making a read error possible. This chain links TRBV7-6 with TRBJ2-6, with TRBD1 matching over 9 bases. The CDR3 is 19 residues long. Germline V CDR1 and CDR2: SGHVS, FNYEAQ. In DNA, the CDR3 is TGTGTCAGCAGCTTAGCGAGGGGACAGGGTTCCTCTGGGGCCAACGTCCTGACTTTC. Translated: CVSSLARGQGSSGANVLTF.

This clonotype was picked up many times. The V gene is TRBV5-4, the J gene TRBJ2-3; a possible D gene is TRBD1 (7 bases). CDR1 SGHNT and CDR2 YYREEE come from the germline V gene (reference sequence). Trimming took 0 bases from V and 0 from J, leaving 20 bases between them. The CDR3 runs 19 residues. Written as DNA, the CDR3 is TGTGCCAGCAGCTTGGCAGGGGGGCCAACTTCATTTAGCACAGATACGCAGTATTTT. This translates into CASSLAGGPTSFSTDTQYF.

This clonotype has a handful of counts. The V and J genes are TRBV7-2 and TRBJ1-1; possibly TRBD1 for D (6 bases). V was clipped by 6 bases and J by 5 bases, with 13 bases between them. There are 13 residues in the CDR3. Germline CDR1 and CDR2: SGHTA and FQGNSA. The CDR3 protein is CASRLDSFTEAFF. CDR3 sequence (DNA): TGTGCCAGCAGGCTGGACAGTTTTACTGAAGCTTTCTTT.

This clonotype was observed at least ten times. This CDR3 reads CASSIPTDAEAFF. DNA for the CDR3: TGTGCCAGCAGCATTCCCACCGACGCTGAAGCTTTCTTT. The chain couples TRBV7-9 to TRBJ1-1; D is unresolved. CDR1 and CDR2 (germline): SEHNR, FQNEAQ (reference sequence). The CDR3 covers 13 residues. The ends were cut back, 5 bases at V and 6 bases at J, with 13 bases in the middle.

This clonotype came up many times. This chain links TRBV28 with TRBJ1-1, with TRBD1 matching 9 bases. Germline loops: CDR1 MDHEN, CDR2 SYDVKM. CDR3 length equals 16 residues. The J segment lost 5 bases and the V segment lost 4 bases, leaving 11 bases of the junction unmatched. In DNA form, the CDR3 reads TGTGCCAGCAGTTCAATCCCGGGACAGGGAAGGACTGAAGCTTTCTTT. This translates into CASSSIPGQGRTEAFF.

Note on this clonotype: The CDR3 does not close with the conserved phenylalanine or tryptophan, likely indicating a read error. This rearrangement joins TRBV3-1 to TRBJ2-3, with 11 bases fitting TRBD2. J gave up 2 bases and V 4 bases, and 11 bases lay outside the gene matches. The CDR3 spans 18 residues. From germline, CDR1 is LGHDT and CDR2 YNNKEL (reference sequence). As DNA, the CDR3 is TGTGCCAGCAGCCTCCCGACCGGGACTAGCGGTTTCACAGATACGCAGTATTCT. Its protein product is CASSLPTGTSGFTDTQYS.

The V gene is TRBV3-2, the J gene TRBJ2-7; the D call in the table, TRBD2, was not verified against the DNA. TRBV3-2 constitutes a pseudogene. The CDR3 has 18 amino acids. CDR3 loop: CASSQEGLAGVTSYEQYF. The DNA of the CDR3 is TGTGCCAGCAGCCAAGAAGGGCTAGCGGGAGTGACCTCCTACGAGCAGTACTTC.

About this clonotype itself: A much larger clonotype is one base distant, so this may be a read error. No conserved phenylalanine or tryptophan ends this CDR3, so it is likely a read error. The chain recombines TRBV7-9 with TRBJ2-5, with 7 positions matching TRBD1. After removal of 5 bases from V and 5 bases from J, the junction contained 14 bases not matched to a gene. There are 16 residues in the CDR3. Germline V gene sequence: CDR1 SEHNR, CDR2 FQNEAQ (reference sequence). The CDR3 nucleotides are TGTGCCAGCAGCCCGACGACAGGGCCTAGGATGGAGACCCAGTACCTC. Its protein product is CASSPTTGPRMETQYL.

This clonotype appeared many times. This chain joins TRBV7-9 and TRBJ2-3; 8 bases align to TRBD2. There are 15 residues in the CDR3. V lost 2 bases to trimming and J lost 4 bases; unmatched junction nucleotides: 5. CDR1 and CDR2 (germline): SEHNR, FQNEAQ (reference sequence). CDR3 loop: CASSLFGGAADTQYF. As DNA, the CDR3 is TGTGCCAGCAGCTTATTCGGGGGGGCGGCAGATACGCAGTATTTT.

There are many counts of this clonotype. This rearrangement joins TRBV27 to TRBJ2-7; 9 nucleotides line up with TRBD1. Germline V lookup: CDR1 MNHEY, CDR2 SMNVEV (reference sequence). V was pared by 5 bases and J by 4 bases, with 6 bases of the junction left unmatched. This CDR3 comprises 14 residues. In nucleotides, the CDR3 is TGTGCCAGCAGTAACAGGGGGCTCGGTTACGAGCAGTACTTC. Translating it yields CASSNRGLGYEQYF.

In this sample, this clonotype turned up a few times. The rearrangement joins TRBV19 to TRBJ2-2, with 10 bases fitting TRBD1. After removal of 4 bases from V and 3 bases from J, the junction contained 5 bases not matched to a gene. The germline CDR1 and CDR2 sequences are LNHDA and SQIVND (reference sequence). The CDR3 sequence is 16 residues long. The CDR3 nucleotides are TGTGCCAGTAGTACGCCCGACAGGGGGCACACCGGGGAGCTGTTTTTT. It yields the protein CASSTPDRGHTGELFF.

Ten or more counts support this clonotype. V usage is TRBV7-6 and J usage is TRBJ2-3; D uncertain. The germline V gene encodes CDR1 SGHVS and CDR2 FNYEAQ. This CDR3 spans 13 amino acids. Between the trimmed V and J ends, which lost 2 bases and 2 bases, there was a span of 5 bases. The CDR3, as DNA: TGTGCCAGCAGCTTATTCCCCACAGATACGCAGTATTTT. This gives the protein CASSLFPTDTQYF.

The gene calls are TRBV7-9 and TRBJ2-1; D possibly corresponds to TRBD1 (7 bases). The germline V and J ends were trimmed by 5 bases and 8 bases, with 13 bases remaining between them. Germline CDR1 and CDR2: SEHNR and FQNEAQ (reference sequence). The length of the CDR3 is 13 residues. CDR3 region: CASSPGGSYEQFF. CDR3 DNA sequence: TGTGCCAGCAGCCCAGGGGGGTCTTATGAGCAGTTCTTC.

This clonotype was counted many times. J is TRBJ1-5 and V is TRBV6-6; TRBD1 is a possible D gene (5 bases). This CDR3 contains 15 residues. Germline CDR1 reads MNHNY; CDR2 reads SVGAGI (reference sequence). V was shortened by 1 base and J by 0 bases, with 7 bases between the two germline ends. CDR3 in amino acids: CASSYWGDSNQPQHF. The CDR3 DNA follows: TGTGCCAGCAGTTACTGGGGGGATAGCAATCAGCCCCAGCATTTT.

At least ten counts were recorded for this clonotype. This rearrangement joins TRBV12-3 or TRBV12-4 to TRBJ2-7; perhaps TRBD1 as D (5 bases). V was trimmed by 6 bases and J by 2 bases, leaving 11 bases between them. The CDR3 runs to 13 residues. The CDR3 sequence is CASSPGSAYEQYF. For the CDR3, the DNA is TGTGCCAGCAGCCCAGGGTCAGCCTACGAGCAGTACTTC.

The gene calls are TRBV4-1 and TRBJ2-5, with 9 bases matching TRBD1. The CDR3 runs 16 residues. The V and J ends lost 1 base and 7 bases, in that order; junction bases with no gene match: 10. Germline CDR1 MGHRA, CDR2 YSYEKL. The CDR3 sequence: CASSQGTGVIVGTQYF. CDR3 nucleotide sequence: TGCGCCAGCAGCCAAGGGACAGGGGTCATCGTTGGGACCCAGTACTTC.

This clonotype has ten or more counts. The rearrangement uses TRBV28 and TRBJ2-7; D is unresolved. This CDR3 has 13 amino acids. Per the germline V gene, CDR1 is MDHEN and CDR2 is SYDVKM. The germline V and J ends were trimmed by 3 bases and 2 bases, with 8 bases remaining between them. The CDR3 loop reads CASSFPPPYEQYF. CDR3 bases: TGTGCCAGCAGTTTTCCTCCTCCCTACGAGCAGTACTTC.

J is TRBJ2-5 and V is TRBV7-2; 12 positions match TRBD1. From germline, CDR1 is SGHTA and CDR2 FQGNSA. This CDR3 is 19 amino acids long. V lost 1 base, J lost 4 bases, and 13 bases stayed unmatched. CDR3 loop: CASSLGGDRGRFDGETQYF. The DNA for the CDR3 is TGTGCCAGCAGCTTAGGAGGGGACAGGGGGCGTTTTGACGGAGAGACCCAGTACTTC.

In this sample, this clonotype turned up a few times. The genes are TRBV6-6 and TRBJ2-7; D may match TRBD1 or TRBD2 (5 bases each). Germline lookup yields CDR1 MNHNY and CDR2 SVGAGI (reference sequence). The CDR3 runs to 13 residues. V shed 2 bases and J shed 3 bases, with 8 bases lying between them. CDR3 sequence: CASSYEGNYEQYF. In nucleotides, the CDR3 is TGTGCCAGCAGTTACGAGGGGAACTACGAGCAGTACTTC.

This clonotype appeared many times. The chain employs TRBV20-1 and TRBJ2-3; the D gene is possibly TRBD2 (5 bases). V gave up 1 base and J gave up 1 base, with 15 bases separating them. The CDR3 extends over 16 amino acids. CDR1 and CDR2 from the germline V gene are DFQATT and SNEGSKA (reference sequence). CDR3 in amino acids: CSARGRSAIRTDTQYF. CDR3 sequence (DNA): TGCAGTGCTAGAGGGCGTAGCGCAATCCGCACAGATACGCAGTATTTT.

The chain is built from TRBV20-1 and TRBJ2-2; D ambiguous. Trimming cost V 0 bases and J 2 bases, with 7 bases left between them. CDR3 length: 14 amino acids. From germline, CDR1 is DFQATT and CDR2 SNEGSKA (reference sequence). CDR3: CSARDRDNTGELFF. In DNA, the CDR3 is TGCAGTGCTAGAGATAGGGATAACACCGGGGAGCTGTTTTTT.

This clonotype showed up many times. This chain joins TRBV6-2 or TRBV6-3 and TRBJ2-3, with D unresolved. The CDR3 runs 16 residues. The V gene's germline CDR1 is MNHEY and CDR2 SVGEGT. Deletions cut 1 base from V and 5 bases from J, with 16 bases between. The CDR3 region is CASSYFRTEPLDTQYF. The CDR3 DNA reads TGTGCCAGCAGTTACTTTAGGACGGAGCCCTTAGATACGCAGTATTTT.

In its sample, this clonotype was seen a few times. The chain uses TRBV20-1 and TRBJ2-7; 8 bases are shared with TRBD1. CDR1 DFQATT and CDR2 SNEGSKA come from the germline V gene (reference sequence). V trimming: 2 bases; J trimming: 2 bases; junction bases outside the gene matches: 8. The length of the CDR3 is 15 residues. CDR3 DNA: TGCAGTGCTAGAAAAGGAACACAGGGGGCCTACGAGCAGTACTTC. Residues: CSARKGTQGAYEQYF.

This clonotype has only a few counts. The CDR3 DNA sequence: TGTGCCAGCAGCCCAGGCATGAGCACAGATACGCAGTATTTT. Protein: CASSPGMSTDTQYF. The V call is TRBV7-9, the J call TRBJ2-3; no firm D call. The germline V gene encodes CDR1 SEHNR and CDR2 FQNEAQ (reference sequence). The CDR3 runs to 14 residues. V lost 5 bases and J lost 0, with 9 bases in between.

The CDR3, as DNA: TGTGCCAGCAGTTACTCTCCGTCGAACACCGGGGAGCTGTTTTTT. Translating gives CASSYSPSNTGELFF. This rearrangement joins TRBV6-5 to TRBJ2-2; the D is unclear. The CDR3 totals 15 residues. The ends were cut back, 0 bases at V and 0 bases at J, with 5 bases in the middle. Germline V gene sequence: CDR1 MNHEY, CDR2 SVGAGI.